This TCR beta chain was recovered during a study of response to subunit inactivated influenza vaccine. Notes on the study in general: Each seasonal flu vaccination may recruit only limited new T cells, authors suggested.

This clonotype turned up a few times. Its antigen is unidentified. Germline CDR1 reads SGHRS; CDR2 reads YFSETQ. CDR3 length: 15 residues. V lost 2 bases to trimming and J lost 4 bases, with 13 bases between them. Using its own MiXCR run on the RT-PCR reads, TCRdb lists one record per CDR3 protein. The table has more than 400,000 distinct CDR3 sequences, around 7.7% seen once. The sequencing used PBMCs from blood, collected around 2 years after vaccination. The genes are TRBV5-1 and TRBJ2-1, with D possibly being TRBD1 (6 bases). The receptor comes from a man in his fifties or sixties who received an inactivated influenza vaccine. Written as DNA, the CDR3 is TGCGCCAGCAGCTTAACAGGGTCGCGTTACAATGAGCAGTTCTTC. Protein product: CASSLTGSRYNEQFF.